This T cell receptor (beta chain) was found in a study of blood T cell repertoires in COVID-19. Study-level information: Sources were T cells, B-cell-depleted T cells, or PBMCs; the material itself was cDNA or gDNA.

The Seattle patients, enrolled during active infection, were followed longitudinally. Authors' methods: How many nucleated cells were present was estimated from reference gene primer amplification. TCRdb keeps only in-frame clones here, not all; method: immunoSEQ multiplex PCR. V and J calls and clone size are given by that table; D and trimming were obtained from the DNA. Found here are around 270,000 clones, roughly 84% of them singletons; the top ten hold 15% to 19%. Unmatched junction bases numbered 9, after V lost 6 bases and J lost 5 bases. CDR3 length: 16 residues. The germline V gene has CDR1 WNHNN and CDR2 SYGVQD (reference sequence).

The sequenced sample consisted of peripheral blood. The TCR comes from a person aged 70 to 85 with COVID-19, enrolled during active disease. The J gene is TRBJ2-5, the V gene TRBV10-1, with 13 nucleotides matching TRBD2. The CDR3 region has the DNA TGCGCCAGCAGACACAAGACTAGCGGGGGGCTTGAGACCCAGTACTTC. This codes for CASRHKTSGGLETQYF.